These 19 T cell receptor beta chains were sequenced from one sample in a study of cytomegalovirus exposure and HLA in healthy donors. The PCR ran on 60 Vbeta and 13 Jbeta primers. This table comes from immunoSEQ multiplex PCR, and its TCRdb copy is limited to in-frame clones, with some not included. The profile shows about 76,000 clones, nearly 80% of them singletons. The sequencing sample was made of PBMCs. The receptors originated from a woman in her 40s in good health and CMV-seropositive.

This chain uses TRBV28 with TRBJ1-1; 7 bases agree with TRBD1. V shed 3 bases, J shed 4 bases, and the junction held 8 bases outside the gene matches. Germline V lookup: CDR1 MDHEN, CDR2 SYDVKM. This CDR3 comprises 15 residues. The CDR3 here is CASSLAGQVGTEAFF. As DNA, the CDR3 is TGTGCCAGCAGTTTGGCCGGACAGGTTGGCACTGAAGCTTTCTTT.

The CDR3 spells CASSYGTGALQETQYF. As DNA, the CDR3 is TGTGCCAGCAGTTACGGGACAGGGGCTCTCCAAGAGACCCAGTACTTC. The chain has TRBV6-5 and TRBJ2-5; 10 bases match TRBD1. The germline CDR1 and CDR2 sequences are MNHEY and SVGAGI. V lost 2 bases and J lost 1; bases outside the gene matches: 4. The CDR3 is 16 residues long.

The chain uses TRBV5-4 and TRBJ1-1; D is uncertain. The CDR3 loop spans 19 amino acids. The V gene's germline CDR1 is SGHNT and CDR2 YYREEE (reference sequence). Trimming shortened V by 3 bases and J by 2 bases, and 26 bases separated the two germline ends. CDR3 amino acids: CASSSRGRFPREDNTEAFF. The CDR3 nucleotides read TGTGCCAGCAGCTCCCGCGGGCGGTTTCCGAGGGAAGATAACACTGAAGCTTTCTTT.

V gene TRBV5-1 combines with J gene TRBJ2-3, with 10 bases matching TRBD2. The J segment lost 4 bases and the V segment lost 1 base, leaving 3 bases of the junction unmatched. Germline assignment: CDR1 SGHRS and CDR2 YFSETQ. This CDR3 is 15 amino acids long. In DNA, the CDR3 is TGCGCCAGCAGCTTGACTAGCGGGGACTCAGATACGCAGTATTTT. Translating it yields CASSLTSGDSDTQYF.

The chain recombines TRBV28 with TRBJ1-5; 7 positions match TRBD1. CDR3 length: 16 residues. Germline V lookup: CDR1 MDHEN, CDR2 SYDVKM. With 3 bases clipped from V and 3 bases from J, the junction kept 8 bases outside the gene matches. CDR3 bases: TGTGCCAGCAGTTTTCCCCGACAGGGCGTCAATCAGCCCCAGCATTTT. Its translation: CASSFPRQGVNQPQHF.

V usage is TRBV9 and J usage is TRBJ2-7; D is perhaps TRBD1 (6 bases). The CDR3 runs to 16 residues. CDR1 and CDR2 from the germline V gene are SGDLS and YYNGEE. V was pared by 2 bases and J by 10 bases, with 25 bases between. The CDR3: CASSVSMVIWTVQQYF. DNA of the CDR3: TGTGCCAGCAGCGTGTCTATGGTAATCTGGACAGTTCAACAGTACTTC. The variable domain in full, completed from reference TRBV9 and TRBJ2-7, reads DSGVTQTPKHLITATGQRVTLRCSPRSGDLSVYWYQQSLDQGLQFLIQYYNGEERAKGNILERFSAQQFPDLHSELNLSSLELGDSALYFCASSVSMVIWTVQQYFGPGTRLTVT.

This sequence joins TRBV5-1 and TRBJ2-2, with 9 bases fitting TRBD1. This CDR3 is built from 15 residues. Germline CDR1 SGHRS, CDR2 YFSETQ. V shed 4 bases and J 3 bases; nucleotides not matched to a gene: 4. The CDR3 is CASSKRTGDTGELFF. In DNA form, the CDR3 reads TGCGCCAGCAGCAAGCGGACAGGGGACACCGGGGAGCTGTTTTTT. Full variable domain (remainder filled in from reference TRBV5-1 and TRBJ2-2): KAGVTQTPRYLIKTRGQQVTLSCSPISGHRSVSWYQQTPGQGLQFLFEYFSETQRNKGNFPGRFSGRQFSNSRSEMNVSTLELGDSALYLCASSKRTGDTGELFFGEGSRLTVL.

The chain links TRBV2 to TRBJ2-7; D may be TRBD2 (6 bases). The V end was cut by 4 bases, the J end by 2 bases, with 9 bases between. CDR1 is SNHLY, CDR2 FYNNEI, per germline. The CDR3 contains 13 residues. The CDR3 coding sequence is TGTGCCAGCAGTGGGGGAGGCACCTACGAGCAGTACTTC. Protein sequence: CASSGGGTYEQYF.

The chain is built from TRBV5-6 and TRBJ2-5; 10 bases align to TRBD1. This CDR3 region has 14 residues. Trimming removed 3 bases from V and 7 bases from J; junction bases left unmatched: 6. In germline, CDR1 is SGHDT, CDR2 YYEEEE. CDR3 amino acids: CASSYGQGGGTQYF. The CDR3 coding sequence is TGTGCCAGCAGCTACGGACAGGGGGGCGGGACCCAGTACTTC.

This chain uses TRBV14 with TRBJ1-2, with 8 bases aligning to TRBD1. The trim removed 0 bases at V and 5 bases at J, leaving 8 bases unmatched. In germline, CDR1 is SGHDN, CDR2 FVKESK. The CDR3 is made up of 16 amino acids. The CDR3 sequence: CASSQDSQGVLYGYTF. The CDR3 DNA reads TGTGCCAGCAGCCAAGATTCACAGGGGGTTCTTTATGGCTACACCTTC. Looking up the rest from reference TRBV14 and TRBJ1-2 gives the full variable domain: EAGVTQFPSHSVIEKGQTVTLRCDPISGHDNLYWYRRVMGKEIKFLLHFVKESKQDESGMPNNRFLAERTGGTYSTLKVQPAELEDSGVYFCASSQDSQGVLYGYTFGSGTRLTVV.

The chain links TRBV7-2 to TRBJ2-7; 8 positions agree with TRBD1. The CDR3 is 16 residues long. V shed 3 bases, J shed 2 bases, and the junction held 9 bases outside the gene matches. CDR1 is SGHTA and CDR2 is FQGNSA in the germline V gene. The CDR3, as DNA: TGTGCCAGCAGCTTGACAGGACAGGGCGCTACCTACGAGCAGTACTTC. Translating it yields CASSLTGQGATYEQYF.

There are a few counts of this clone. The chain recombines TRBV4-3 with TRBJ1-6; 7 bases match TRBD1. Germline lookup yields CDR1 LGHNA and CDR2 YSLEER. V was pared by 0 bases and J by 8 bases, with 7 bases of the junction left unmatched. The CDR3 covers 16 residues. The CDR3 protein is CASSQDPGGSYSPLHF. The CDR3 DNA reads as TGCGCCAGCAGCCAAGACCCAGGGGGATCTTATTCACCCCTCCACTTT.

The gene calls are TRBV6-4 and TRBJ2-4; the match to TRBD1 covers 10 bases. V was pared by 5 bases and J by 8 bases, with 6 bases of the junction left unmatched. CDR3 length: 14 residues. Germline V gene sequence: CDR1 MRHNA, CDR2 SNTAGT. As DNA, the CDR3 is TGTGCCAGCAGTCCCGGGACAGGGGATTACATTCAGTACTTC. It encodes CASSPGTGDYIQYF.

This chain joins TRBV5-1 and TRBJ1-2, with a possible D match to TRBD1 (6 bases). Trimming left V 3 bases short and J 4 bases short, with 13 bases between. Germline V lookup: CDR1 SGHRS, CDR2 YFSETQ. The CDR3 consists of 14 residues. The chain's CDR3 is CASSSQIQGYGYTF. CDR3 DNA sequence: TGCGCCAGCAGCTCCCAAATACAGGGCTATGGCTACACCTTC.

The genes are TRBV25-1 and TRBJ2-7; no firm D call. Germline CDR1 reads MGHDK; CDR2 reads SYGVNS. V lost 1 base and J lost 4, with 8 bases in between. The length of the CDR3 is 13 residues. As DNA, the CDR3 is TGTGCCAGCAGTGAATTTCCGCGTTACGAGCAGTACTTC. It is translated as CASSEFPRYEQYF.

The chain couples TRBV7-2 to TRBJ2-2, with 9 bases lining up with TRBD2. V shed 5 bases, J shed 1 base, and the junction held 2 bases outside the gene matches. The CDR3 totals 15 residues. Per the germline V gene, CDR1 is SGHTA and CDR2 is FQGNSA. The CDR3 is CASSRLAVNTGELFF. In nucleotides, the CDR3 is TGTGCCAGCAGCAGACTAGCGGTGAACACCGGGGAGCTGTTTTTT. Variable domain in full (rest from reference TRBV7-2 and TRBJ2-2): GAGVSQSPSNKVTEKGKDVELRCDPISGHTALYWYRQSLGQGLEFLIYFQGNSAPDKSGLPSDRFSAERTGGSVSTLTIQRTQQEDSAVYLCASSRLAVNTGELFFGEGSRLTVL.

The chain couples TRBV27 to TRBJ1-4, with TRBD1 identical over 7 bases. With V trimmed by 3 bases and J by 5 bases, 12 bases remained unmatched. Germline CDR1 reads MNHEY; CDR2 reads SMNVEV (reference sequence). The CDR3 loop spans 17 amino acids. The CDR3 nucleotides are TGTGCCAGCAGTTTTGGGCAGGGGGAAACAGTAAATGAAAAACTGTTTTTT. Protein: CASSFGQGETVNEKLFF.

The genes are TRBV11-3 and TRBJ2-3; 10 bases agree with TRBD2. Losses at the gene ends were 5 bases for V and 0 bases for J; bases not matched to a gene: 2. The CDR3 extends over 15 amino acids. The germline V gene encodes CDR1 SGHNT and CDR2 YENEEA. The CDR3 here is CASSMGLASTDTQYF. The DNA of the CDR3 is TGTGCCAGCAGCATGGGACTAGCGAGCACAGATACGCAGTATTTT.

V gene TRBV7-2 combines with J gene TRBJ2-7; D perhaps matches TRBD2 (6 bases). CDR3 length equals 15 residues. V was cut by 6 bases and J by 1 base, with 16 bases left in between. The germline V gene has CDR1 SGHTA and CDR2 FQGNSA. Here the CDR3 reads CASSYRRLASYEQYF. The CDR3 DNA is TGTGCCAGCAGTTACCGCCGTCTAGCGTCCTACGAGCAGTACTTC.